The T cell receptor (beta chain) under discussion was sequenced for a study of beta chain features in type 1 diabetes. In the case of this clone: Its antigen remains unidentified.

Since all of the isolated RNA was reverse transcribed, expressed TCRB transcripts were what got sequenced. Sequencing was performed with immunoSEQ multiplex PCR; in TCRdb, only in-frame clones are kept and a portion is missing. The sample gives 600,000 to 700,000 clones, roughly 12% of which show up once; more than 0.09% is in the top ten. The germline CDR1 and CDR2 sequences are GTSNPN and SVGIG (reference sequence). The CDR3 sequence is 14 residues long. V was pared by 8 bases and J by 1 base, with 10 bases of the junction left unmatched. Whole-study results and caveats: The analysis here could not establish whether HLA type shapes TCRB rearrangement. High-TCR-expressing cells could be over-represented by cDNA sequencing. Moderately but significantly shorter TCRB CDR3s were found in Type 1 diabetes patients in all four CD4+ subsets. Diminished insertions and augmented deletions at VDJ junctions characterized type 1 diabetes patients.

In all sorted populations, purity surpassed 98%. The sample taken for sequencing was naive CD4+ T cells from blood. The chain is built from TRBV30 and TRBJ1-2; 7 nucleotides align to TRBD1. This TCR was recovered from a man aged 25 to 40 with type 1 diabetes. The CDR3 is CAHRDRRHNYGYTF. CDR3 DNA: TGTGCCCACAGGGACAGACGCCATAACTATGGCTACACCTTC.